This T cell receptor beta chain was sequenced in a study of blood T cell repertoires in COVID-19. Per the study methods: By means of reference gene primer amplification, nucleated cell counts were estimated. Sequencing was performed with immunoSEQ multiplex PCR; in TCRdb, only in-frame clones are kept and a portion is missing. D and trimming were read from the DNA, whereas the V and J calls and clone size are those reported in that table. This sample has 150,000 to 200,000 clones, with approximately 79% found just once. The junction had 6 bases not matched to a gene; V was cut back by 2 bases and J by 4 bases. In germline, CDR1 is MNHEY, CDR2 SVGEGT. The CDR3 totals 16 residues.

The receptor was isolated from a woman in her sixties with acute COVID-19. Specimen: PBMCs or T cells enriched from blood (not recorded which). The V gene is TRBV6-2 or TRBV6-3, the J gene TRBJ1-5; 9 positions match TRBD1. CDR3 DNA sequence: TGTGCCAGCAGTTACCCGGGACAGGGAACAAATCAGCCCCAGCATTTT. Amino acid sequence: CASSYPGQGTNQPQHF.